The 32 T cell receptor beta chains listed next were all sequenced from one sample in a study of shared clonotypes between healthy human individuals. Profiling relied on immunoSEQ multiplex PCR, and the TCRdb table lists in-frame clones only, not all of them. The sample shows 2 million to 2.5 million clones, approximately 95% of them seen only once. The sequencing input was naive CD4+ T cells from PBMCs. Subset indicated: CD45RA+ positively selected. These receptors all stem from a young man in good health. Some clones in this sample may be carry-over from other donors' samples.

The CDR3 loop reads CASSSLTREGPYEQYF. The CDR3 nucleotides read TGTGCCAGCAGCTCCCTTACCCGGGAGGGCCCGTACGAGCAGTACTTC. The chain links TRBV11-2 to TRBJ2-7; 8 nucleotides match TRBD2. V gave up 4 bases and J gave up 4 bases; unmatched junction bases: 12. This CDR3 has 16 residues. Germline V gives CDR1 SGHAT, CDR2 FQNNGV.

This chain connects TRBV5-1 to TRBJ2-3; D gene unclear. V lost 4 bases, J lost 2 bases, and 11 bases lay in between. The germline V gene has CDR1 SGHRS and CDR2 YFSETQ. The CDR3 length is 14 residues. The CDR3 here is CASSGFLPTDTQYF. The CDR3 nucleotides read TGCGCCAGCAGCGGGTTCCTCCCCACAGATACGCAGTATTTT.

The CDR3, as DNA: TGTGCCAGCAGCTTAGACGCGGGAATTGGGGCCAAAAACATTCAGTACTTC. Translating it yields CASSLDAGIGAKNIQYF. The chain recombines TRBV11-2 with TRBJ2-4; D might be TRBD2 (6 bases). Looked up from germline, CDR1 is SGHAT and CDR2 is FQNNGV. This CDR3 comprises 17 residues. V lost 0 bases, J lost 1 base, and 13 bases lay in between.

The chain carries TRBV5-4 and TRBJ2-7; D is ambiguous. The CDR3 sequence is 13 residues long. Germline CDR1 is SGHNT and CDR2 is YYREEE (reference sequence). Trimming shortened V by 3 bases and J by 0 bases, and 7 bases separated the two germline ends. The CDR3 loop is CASSSWDSYEQYF. CDR3 nucleotides: TGTGCCAGCAGCTCCTGGGACTCCTACGAGCAGTACTTC.

The chain joins TRBV5-1 to TRBJ1-2; D is unclear. V was cut by 0 bases and J by 2 bases, with 11 bases left in between. Germline CDR1 is SGHRS and CDR2 is YFSETQ. The CDR3 covers 15 residues. CDR3 coding DNA: TGCGCCAGCAGCTTGGATAGGGTTGAGAACTATGGCTACACCTTC. Translation: CASSLDRVENYGYTF.

The V and J genes are TRBV18 and TRBJ2-6, with 9 bases matching TRBD1. This CDR3 spans 17 amino acids. V dropped 5 bases and J dropped 1; count of bases not matched to a gene: 6. The germline gives CDR1 KGHSH, CDR2 LQKENI. CDR3: CASSDRDRVSGANVLTF. The CDR3 nucleotides are TGTGCCAGCTCAGATCGGGACAGGGTATCTGGGGCCAACGTCCTGACTTTC.

This chain joins TRBV15 and TRBJ2-5; no firm D call. This CDR3 region has 16 residues. The germline CDR1 and CDR2 sequences are LNHNV and YYDKDF (reference sequence). The germline V and J ends were trimmed by 7 bases and 1 base, with 19 bases remaining between them. CDR3 region: CATTPGMRISQETQYF. The CDR3 bases are TGTGCCACCACTCCAGGAATGAGGATATCCCAAGAGACCCAGTACTTC.

This clone was seen once. This chain uses TRBV7-2 with TRBJ2-7, with 12 nucleotides matching TRBD2. In germline, CDR1 is SGHTA, CDR2 FQGNSA. With 5 bases clipped from V and 2 bases from J, the junction kept 13 bases outside the gene matches. This CDR3 contains 18 residues. The CDR3 sequence is CASSLLRTSGAKPYEQYF. The CDR3, as DNA: TGTGCCAGCAGCCTTCTACGGACTAGCGGGGCAAAACCCTACGAGCAGTACTTC.

With regard to this clone: Other DNA sequences in this sample translate to the same CDR3. CDR3 protein: CAWSRAGGAYEQYF. The CDR3 DNA reads TGTGCCTGGAGTCGGGCGGGAGGTGCCTACGAGCAGTACTTC. The chain has TRBV30 and TRBJ2-7; 8 nucleotides match TRBD2. This CDR3 is 14 amino acids long. With V trimmed by 2 bases and J by 2 bases, 5 bases remained unmatched. Germline assignment: CDR1 GTSNPN and CDR2 SVGIG (reference sequence).

This chain joins TRBV5-1 and TRBJ2-5; 11 bases line up with TRBD2. Germline V CDR1 and CDR2: SGHRS, YFSETQ. V lost 0 bases, J lost 1 base, and 5 bases stayed unmatched. This CDR3 is 17 amino acids long. The DNA of the CDR3 is TGCGCCAGCAGCTTGGCCGGTACTAGCGGGAGCCAAGAGACCCAGTACTTC. As protein: CASSLAGTSGSQETQYF.

V is TRBV20-1 and J is TRBJ1-5, with a tentative D call TRBD1 (6 bases). Germline-derived CDR1 and CDR2 are DFQATT and SNEGSKA (reference sequence). This CDR3 region has 11 residues. V was clipped by 3 bases and J by 6 bases, with 6 bases between them. Here the CDR3 DNA reads TGCAGTGCTAGGGGGGCTCAGCCCCAGCATTTT. Translation gives CSARGAQPQHF.

The V call is TRBV4-1, the J call TRBJ2-5; 13 bases fit TRBD2. The junction had 5 bases not matched to a gene; V was cut back by 0 bases and J by 4 bases. The CDR3 loop spans 17 amino acids. Germline V gene lookup returns CDR1 MGHRA and CDR2 YSYEKL. The CDR3 region is CASSQDGLAGAGETQYF. The CDR3 nucleotides read TGCGCCAGCAGCCAAGATGGACTAGCGGGAGCAGGAGAGACCCAGTACTTC.

The chain has TRBV7-9 and TRBJ2-7; 9 bases line up with TRBD1. Germline loops: CDR1 SEHNR, CDR2 FQNEAQ (reference sequence). The CDR3 length is 15 residues. The trim removed 5 bases at V and 3 bases at J, leaving 8 bases unmatched. CDR3 coding DNA: TGTGCCAGCAGCCCTCCACAGGGGGCGAACTACGAGCAGTACTTC. Translated: CASSPPQGANYEQYF.

The rearrangement uses TRBV5-1 and TRBJ1-3; D is possibly TRBD1 (5 bases). The germline CDR1 and CDR2 sequences are SGHRS and YFSETQ. This CDR3 contains 14 residues. V shed 4 bases and J shed 2 bases, with 10 bases lying between them. CDR3 sequence (DNA): TGCGCCAGCAGCGACGGAGGGGCTGGAAACACCATATATTTT. Residues: CASSDGGAGNTIYF.

V and J are TRBV18 and TRBJ1-1; no firm D call. The length of the CDR3 is 16 residues. Germline lookup yields CDR1 KGHSH and CDR2 LQKENI. V was clipped by 3 bases and J by 0 bases, with 14 bases between them. The CDR3 region has the DNA TGTGCCAGCTCACCGTGGCCCAAAGACCTGAACACTGAAGCTTTCTTT. This codes for CASSPWPKDLNTEAFF.

The chain carries TRBV10-1 and TRBJ2-7; the D gene is possibly TRBD1 (5 bases). CDR1 is WNHNN and CDR2 is SYGVQD in the germline V gene (reference sequence). Trimming removed 6 bases at V and 5 bases at J, with 17 bases between. CDR3 length: 14 residues. This chain's CDR3 is CASSRDLGMDEQYF. The DNA for the CDR3 is TGCGCCAGCAGCAGGGATTTGGGTATGGACGAGCAGTACTTC.

The chain recombines TRBV18 with TRBJ1-2, with D maybe TRBD1 (5 bases). Germline V gives CDR1 KGHSH, CDR2 LQKENI. V lost 2 bases to trimming and J lost 2 bases, with 21 bases between them. The CDR3 length is 18 residues. CDR3 residues: CASSPATDSRHRNYGYTF. CDR3 in DNA: TGTGCCAGCTCACCAGCAACAGACAGTAGACACCGAAACTATGGCTACACCTTC.

This chain links TRBV28 with TRBJ1-5, with D possibly being TRBD1 (5 bases). This CDR3 is built from 14 residues. Germline CDR1 and CDR2: MDHEN and SYDVKM. V lost 6 bases and J lost 10, with 19 bases in between. This chain's CDR3 is CASSQVGEPGPQHF. The CDR3 DNA follows: TGTGCCAGCAGCCAGGTGGGGGAACCGGGACCCCAGCATTTT.

This chain links TRBV5-3 with TRBJ1-5, with 7 bases that match TRBD1. TRBV5-3 is sorted into the ORF group, with uncertain function. The CDR3 sequence is 19 residues long. V was pared by 4 bases and J by 0 bases, with 16 bases of the junction left unmatched. The CDR3 is CARSPRGRAQPYSNQPQHF. CDR3 DNA: TGTGCCAGAAGCCCGAGGGGGCGAGCTCAGCCATATAGCAATCAGCCCCAGCATTTT.

This clone was counted a single time. The chain couples TRBV15 to TRBJ2-7; D gene uncertain. From germline, CDR1 is LNHNV and CDR2 YYDKDF (reference sequence). The CDR3 length is 12 residues. Between the trimmed V and J ends, which lost 3 bases and 3 bases, there was a span of 6 bases. As DNA, the CDR3 is TGTGCCACCAGCAGCTCACTCTACGAGCAGTACTTC. As protein: CATSSSLYEQYF.

The V gene is TRBV5-1, the J gene TRBJ2-1; 10 bases agree with TRBD1. Unmatched junction bases numbered 6, after V lost 0 bases and J lost 3 bases. CDR1 and CDR2 from the germline V gene are SGHRS and YFSETQ. The CDR3 has 17 amino acids. Here the CDR3 DNA reads TGCGCCAGCAGCTTGGCGATCGGGACAGGGGACTACAATGAGCAGTTCTTC. It encodes CASSLAIGTGDYNEQFF.

This sequence joins TRBV30 and TRBJ1-5; 7 nucleotides line up with TRBD1. The CDR3 length is 14 residues. V was pared by 1 base and J by 5 bases, with 5 bases of the junction left unmatched. From germline, CDR1 is GTSNPN and CDR2 SVGIG (reference sequence). The CDR3 region has the DNA TGTGCCTGGAGTGGGGGACAGACATATCAGCCCCAGCATTTT. It yields the protein CAWSGGQTYQPQHF.

The chain couples TRBV7-9 to TRBJ1-3; the D gene is possibly TRBD1 (5 bases). The V end lost 5 bases, the J end lost 2 bases, and 10 bases lay between the germline ends. The CDR3 runs 14 residues. Germline CDR1 and CDR2: SEHNR and FQNEAQ (reference sequence). CDR3 amino acids: CASSHGTTGNTIYF. The CDR3 nucleotides are TGTGCCAGCAGCCACGGGACGACTGGAAACACCATATATTTT. Based on the CDR3 plus reference TRBV7-9 and TRBJ1-3, the full variable domain is DTGVSQNPRHKITKRGQNVTFRCDPISEHNRLYWYRQTLGQGPEFLTYFQNEAQLEKSRLLSDRFSAERPKGSFSTLEIQRTEQGDSAMYLCASSHGTTGNTIYFGEGSWLTVV.

This chain joins TRBV27 and TRBJ2-7; D unclear. This CDR3 comprises 14 residues. Looked up from germline, CDR1 is MNHEY and CDR2 is SMNVEV (reference sequence). Trimming stripped 4 bases from V and 3 bases from J, with 13 bases between. CDR3 loop: CASSSQKQSYEQYF. The CDR3 DNA is TGTGCCAGCAGTTCCCAAAAGCAGAGCTACGAGCAGTACTTC.

The rearrangement joins TRBV30 to TRBJ2-7; D is possibly TRBD1 (6 bases). The CDR3 runs to 16 residues. Germline assignment: CDR1 GTSNPN and CDR2 SVGIG (reference sequence). Trimming shortened V by 3 bases and J by 2 bases, and 20 bases separated the two germline ends. CDR3 amino acids: CAWRYPGTPKTYEQYF. As DNA, the CDR3 is TGTGCCTGGAGGTACCCCGGGACACCTAAGACCTACGAGCAGTACTTC.

The chain joins TRBV7-8 to TRBJ1-1; D is unclear. V shed 5 bases and J shed 5 bases, with 18 bases lying between them. Germline V CDR1 and CDR2: SGHVS, FQNEAQ. The length of the CDR3 is 15 residues. The chain's CDR3 is CASSPRVGSGTEAFF. CDR3 sequence (DNA): TGTGCCAGCAGCCCGCGGGTCGGGTCGGGAACTGAAGCTTTCTTT. Complete variable domain (other parts from reference TRBV7-8 and TRBJ1-1): GAGVSQSPRYKVAKRGQDVALRCDPISGHVSLFWYQQALGQGPEFLTYFQNEAQLDKSGLPSDRFFAERPEGSVSTLKIQRTQQEDSAVYLCASSPRVGSGTEAFFGQGTRLTVV.

The chain uses TRBV28 and TRBJ2-7; tentative D call: TRBD2 (5 bases). The CDR3 extends over 13 amino acids. V dropped 7 bases and J dropped 3 bases, with 13 bases sitting between them. The germline CDR1 and CDR2 sequences are MDHEN and SYDVKM. DNA for the CDR3: TGTGCCAGCACCCCTGGAGGACTCTACGAGCAGTACTTC. This sequence encodes CASTPGGLYEQYF.

This chain uses TRBV28 with TRBJ1-2; D is uncertain. Germline V gene sequence: CDR1 MDHEN, CDR2 SYDVKM. V was trimmed by 5 bases and J by 5 bases, leaving 18 bases between them. This CDR3 has 15 amino acids. The CDR3 protein is CASSPPGGLGYGYTF. CDR3 DNA sequence: TGTGCCAGCAGTCCCCCCGGCGGGCTGGGTTATGGCTACACCTTC.

A note on this clone: The identical CDR3 is also encoded by other nucleotide sequences in the sample. The CDR3 loop reads CASSLDRAEAFF. In DNA form, the CDR3 reads TGTGCCAGCAGCTTAGATAGGGCGGAGGCTTTCTTT. The chain employs TRBV7-2 and TRBJ1-1; D unresolved. The germline CDR1 and CDR2 sequences are SGHTA and FQGNSA. With 1 base removed from V and 11 bases from J, the gap between germline ends came to 11 bases. The CDR3 totals 12 residues.

This sequence joins TRBV5-1 and TRBJ1-1; D gene uncertain. V was clipped by 3 bases and J by 0 bases, with 12 bases between them. In germline, CDR1 is SGHRS, CDR2 YFSETQ. The CDR3 is 15 amino acids. The CDR3 sequence: CASSSLGGMNTEAFF. CDR3 in DNA: TGCGCCAGCAGCTCCTTAGGCGGTATGAACACTGAAGCTTTCTTT. Together with reference TRBV5-1 and TRBJ1-1, the CDR3 gives the full variable domain: KAGVTQTPRYLIKTRGQQVTLSCSPISGHRSVSWYQQTPGQGLQFLFEYFSETQRNKGNFPGRFSGRQFSNSRSEMNVSTLELGDSALYLCASSSLGGMNTEAFFGQGTRLTVV.

This chain connects TRBV4-1 to TRBJ1-5; no firm D call. Germline V gene sequence: CDR1 MGHRA, CDR2 YSYEKL. Trimming cost V 0 bases and J 3 bases, with 12 bases left between them. The CDR3 runs 16 residues. The CDR3, as DNA: TGCGCCAGCAGCCAAGAAAAGGCAGCTCTCAATCAGCCCCAGCATTTT. It translates to CASSQEKAALNQPQHF.

The chain uses TRBV5-1 and TRBJ2-6; D remains unclear. Germline CDR1 is SGHRS and CDR2 is YFSETQ. Trimming left V 7 bases short and J 5 bases short, with 22 bases between. The CDR3 sequence is 17 residues long. The CDR3 region has the DNA TGCGCCAGCTTTTCAAGAGGTTCACAAAGTCGGGCCAACGTCCTGACTTTC. It is translated as CASFSRGSQSRANVLTF.